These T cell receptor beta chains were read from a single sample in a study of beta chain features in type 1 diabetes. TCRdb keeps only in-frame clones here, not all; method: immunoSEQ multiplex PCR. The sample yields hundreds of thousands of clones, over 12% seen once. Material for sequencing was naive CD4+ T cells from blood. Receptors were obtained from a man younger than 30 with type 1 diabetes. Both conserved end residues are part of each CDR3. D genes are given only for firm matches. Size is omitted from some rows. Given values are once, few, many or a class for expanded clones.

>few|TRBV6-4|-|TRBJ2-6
CASSDNAAQVEVLTF
TGTGCCAGCAGTGACAACGCAGCGCAGGTTGAAGTCCTGACTTTC
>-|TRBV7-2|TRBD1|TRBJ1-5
CASSSDRVSQPQHF
TGTGCCAGCAGCTCAGACAGGGTTAGTCAGCCCCAGCATTTT
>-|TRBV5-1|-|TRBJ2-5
CASSSFTGLGETQYF
TGCGCCAGCAGCTCTTTTACAGGGCTAGGGGAGACCCAGTACTTC
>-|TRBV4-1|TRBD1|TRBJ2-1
CASSQETGNRNEQFF
TGCGCCAGCAGCCAAGAGACAGGGAATCGCAATGAGCAGTTCTTC
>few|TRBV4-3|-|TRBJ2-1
CASSQDVGGQQFF
TGCGCCAGCAGCCAAGATGTGGGGGGTCAGCAGTTCTTC
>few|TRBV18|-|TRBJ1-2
CASSPDSYGYTF
TGTGCCAGCTCCCCGGACTCCTATGGCTACACCTTC
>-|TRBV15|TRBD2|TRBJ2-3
CATSRGLAGDTPGTDTQYF
TGTGCCACCAGCAGGGGACTAGCGGGGGATACGCCCGGGACAGATACGCAGTATTTT
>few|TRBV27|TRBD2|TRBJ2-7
CASSLSKDSGNEQYF
TGTGCCAGCAGTTTATCGAAGGATAGCGGGAACGAGCAGTACTTC
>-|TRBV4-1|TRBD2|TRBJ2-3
CASSQGVAGELDTQYF
TGCGCCAGCAGCCAAGGGGTAGCGGGAGAGTTAGATACGCAGTATTTT
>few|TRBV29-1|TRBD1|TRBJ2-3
CSVGQGATDTQYF
TGCAGCGTTGGACAGGGGGCCACAGATACGCAGTATTTT
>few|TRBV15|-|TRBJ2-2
CATSRDPSTGELFF
TGTGCCACCAGCAGAGATCCCTCCACCGGGGAGCTGTTTTTT
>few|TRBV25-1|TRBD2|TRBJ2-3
CASSESGSGTDTQYF
TGTGCCAGCAGTGAGAGCGGGAGTGGCACAGATACGCAGTATTTT
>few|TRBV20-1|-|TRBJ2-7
CSAKDRYEQYF
TGCAGTGCTAAAGACCGCTACGAGCAGTACTTC
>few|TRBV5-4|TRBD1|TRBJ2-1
CASSLGQGPYNEQFF
TGTGCCAGCAGCTTGGGACAGGGCCCCTACAATGAGCAGTTCTTC